The next 2 T cell receptor beta chains were all read from a single sample in a study of regulatory T cells in long-lasting Graves disease. Described time point: newly diagnosed GD, antithyroid drugs for less than 3 months. PBMC RNA served as the TCR library source. Arm-PCR of CDR3 regions with iRepertoire HTBI primers generated TCR beta libraries. TCRdb re-derived calls from the multiplex PCR reads in MiXCR, one entry per CDR3 protein. The repertoire has 400,000 to 450,000 distinct CDR3 sequences, 14% to 15% of them found once; the top ten carry roughly a sixth. Another study also made use of these data, one on T cells in Graves' hyperthyroidism and ophthalmopathy.

The sequenced sample was peripheral blood mononuclear cells (PBMCs), obtained at new diagnosis, from a patient treated with antithyroid drugs. The receptors were gathered from a woman between 25 and 40 years old with Graves disease.

This chain links TRBV11-2 with TRBJ2-7; tentatively, D is TRBD1 (6 bases). This CDR3 region has 14 residues. Germline V lookup: CDR1 SGHAT, CDR2 FQNNGV. Deletions cut 4 bases from V and 2 bases from J, with 12 bases between. The CDR3 DNA sequence: TGTGCCAGCAGCTCGGAGACAGGCCCCTACGAGCAGTACTTC. Amino acid sequence: CASSSETGPYEQYF.

This chain uses TRBV19 with TRBJ1-6, with 7 bases that match TRBD1. The CDR3 totals 15 residues. V lost 1 base to trimming and J lost 7 bases; unmatched junction nucleotides: 4. Germline V gives CDR1 LNHDA, CDR2 SQIVND (reference sequence). As DNA, the CDR3 is TGTGCCAGTAGTATAGGGGGACAGAAGAATTCACCCCTCCACTTT. Its protein product is CASSIGGQKNSPLHF.